The rows below give T cell receptor beta chains drawn from one sample of a study of CDR3 diversity in severe acne. A single record per CDR3 protein comes from TCRdb applying MiXCR to the PCR reads. The sample yields 89,000 or so distinct CDR3 sequences, 45% to 50% seen once. The sequenced sample was blood. All receptors come from a male donor in good health, serving as a control. Each CDR3 is given with its conserved first and last residue. D genes are given only for firm matches. The listing skips clone size in some rows; elsewhere it reads once, few, many or a size class.

>.|16|TRBJ1-2|TRBV10-3|few
CAISESSSLRTYGYTF
TGTGCCATCAGTGAGTCGTCCAGCCTAAGAACCTATGGCTACACCTTC
>TRBD1|14|TRBJ1-4|TRBV7-9|.
CASSLDRSNEKLVF
TGTGCCAGCAGCTTGGACAGGTCTAATGAAAAACTGGTTTTT
>.|13|TRBJ2-5|TRBV7-9|few
CASSTTPKETQYF
TGTGCCAGCAGCACAACCCCGAAAGAGACCCAGTACTTC
>.|14|TRBJ1-1|TRBV6-6|.
CASSPLDGGSEAFF
TGTGCCAGCAGTCCGCTGGACGGTGGAAGTGAAGCTTTCTTT
>TRBD1|13|TRBJ1-5|TRBV6-5|many
CASSRTGSQPQHF
TGTGCCAGCAGCCGGACAGGATCTCAGCCCCAGCATTTT
>TRBD2|15|TRBJ2-7|TRBV5-1|.
CASSLLLAGGYGQYF
TGCGCCAGCAGCTTACTACTAGCGGGAGGTTACGGACAGTACTTC
>.|13|TRBJ1-4|TRBV25-1|.
CASSRSGPRFGVF
TGTGCCAGCAGTCGGTCAGGACCCCGGTTTGGGGTTTTT
>.|18|TRBJ1-6|TRBV12-3/TRBV12-4|.
CASSLLMLGHPYNSPLHF
TGTGCCAGCAGTTTACTAATGTTAGGACATCCTTATAATTCACCCCTCCACTTT
>TRBD2|16|TRBJ2-3|TRBV6-5|.
CASSQSGGGSTDTQYF
TGTGCCAGCAGTCAGAGCGGGGGCGGAAGCACAGATACGCAGTATTTT
>TRBD2|15|TRBJ2-3|TRBV10-3|.
CASSWGTSGRDTQYF
TGTGCCAGCAGTTGGGGGACTAGCGGGAGAGATACGCAGTATTTT
>.|17|TRBJ1-5|TRBV30|.
CAWSVRWGIGGNQPQHF
TGTGCCTGGAGTGTACGATGGGGAATAGGTGGAAATCAGCCCCAGCATTTT
>.|13|TRBJ1-1|TRBV6-5|many
CASSYGRGLEAFF
TGTGCCAGCAGTTACGGCAGGGGCCTTGAAGCTTTCTTT
>TRBD1|15|TRBJ1-1|TRBV19|many
CASSMGTGLDTEAFF
TGTGCCAGTAGTATGGGGACAGGGCTGGACACTGAAGCTTTCTTT
>TRBD1|18|TRBJ2-7|TRBV7-8|.
CASSFEVGTGGNQPQQYF
TGTGCCAGCAGCTTCGAAGTAGGGACAGGTGGAAATCAGCCCCAGCAGTACTTC
>TRBD2|13|TRBJ2-7|TRBV29-1|.
CSVRTSGTYEQYF
TGCAGCGTTAGGACTAGCGGTACCTACGAGCAGTACTTC
>.|14|TRBJ1-4|TRBV15|.
CATSRDQGNEKLFF
TGTGCCACCAGCAGAGATCAGGGTAATGAAAAACTGTTTTTT
>.|16|TRBJ1-2|TRBV5-4|.
CASSLGADLQTYGYTF
TGTGCCAGCAGCTTGGGGGCAGACTTACAAACCTATGGCTACACCTTC
>TRBD1|16|TRBJ2-2|TRBV10-3|many
CAISSGEGGASGELFF
TGTGCCATCAGTTCTGGAGAAGGGGGCGCTTCCGGGGAGCTGTTTTTT
>.|13|TRBJ1-5|TRBV24-1|many
CATSELPWAAQHF
TGTGCCACCAGTGAGTTGCCCTGGGCAGCCCAGCATTTT
>.|13|TRBJ1-1|TRBV6-5|few
CASKRQGVTEAFF
TGTGCCAGCAAGAGGCAGGGTGTCACTGAAGCTTTCTTT
>.|13|TRBJ2-7|TRBV6-1|few
CASESRQTYEQYF
TGTGCCAGCGAGAGCAGACAAACCTACGAGCAGTACTTC
>TRBD2|17|TRBJ2-2|TRBV11-1|.
CASSLARGLVRTGELFF
TGTGCCAGCAGCTTAGCCAGGGGACTAGTACGCACCGGGGAGCTGTTTTTT
>.|17|TRBJ2-3|TRBV20-1|.
CSAGTPVGPASTDTQYF
TGCAGTGCTGGTACACCGGTGGGACCAGCGTCCACAGATACGCAGTATTTT
>TRBD1|18|TRBJ2-5|TRBV24-1|few
CATSDFRQGADNEETQYF
TGTGCCACCAGTGATTTCAGGCAGGGGGCGGACAATGAAGAGACCCAGTACTTC
>.|13|TRBJ2-5|TRBV15|.
CATSRNGGETQYF
TGTGCCACCAGCAGAAACGGAGGAGAGACCCAGTACTTC
>.|13|TRBJ1-1|TRBV7-7|.
CASSFARDTEAFF
TGTGCTAGCAGCTTCGCGCGGGACACTGAAGCTTTCTTT
>.|11|TRBJ2-7|TRBV7-9|.
CASSSMYEQYF
TGTGCCAGCAGCTCTATGTACGAGCAGTACTTC
>.|17|TRBJ1-4|TRBV6-1|many
CASSELGRVTTNEKLFF
TGTGCCAGCAGTGAATTAGGGAGGGTGACAACTAATGAAAAACTGTTTTTT
>TRBD2|16|TRBJ2-7|TRBV25-1|few
CASSADSGSNGYEQYF
TGTGCCAGCAGTGCGGATAGCGGGAGTAATGGGTATGAGCAGTACTTC
>TRBD1|16|TRBJ2-3|TRBV7-6|once
CASSLEGQGQADTQYF
TGTGCCAGCAGCTTAGAGGGACAGGGACAGGCAGATACGCAGTATTTT
>.|11|TRBJ1-2|TRBV12-3/TRBV12-4|.
CASSIGNGYTF
TGTGCCAGCAGTATCGGAAATGGCTACACCTTC
>.|16|TRBJ2-3|TRBV10-3|few
CANRPTGQPSTDTQYF
TGTGCCAACCGCCCGACCGGCCAGCCCTCCACAGATACGCAGTATTTT
>.|11|TRBJ2-6|TRBV2|many
CASSLGNVLTF
TGTGCCAGCAGCCTTGGCAACGTCCTGACTTTC
>TRBD2|15|TRBJ2-3|TRBV6-1|medium-sized
CASSEASGGVDTQYF
TGTGCCAGCAGTGAGGCTAGCGGGGGAGTAGATACGCAGTATTTT
>.|16|TRBJ1-6|TRBV28|many
CASSSFTGLWNSPLHF
TGTGCCAGCAGTTCTTTCACCGGACTCTGGAATTCACCCCTCCACTTT
>.|13|TRBJ2-2|TRBV9|.
CASSVEWAGELFF
TGTGCCAGCAGCGTAGAGTGGGCTGGGGAGCTGTTTTTT
>TRBD1|14|TRBJ1-5|TRBV28|.
CASTTGTGDQPQHF
TGTGCCAGCACAACCGGGACAGGGGATCAGCCCCAGCATTTT
>.|13|TRBJ1-1|TRBV29-1|.
CSAWGEQNTEAFF
TGCAGCGCATGGGGAGAGCAGAACACTGAAGCTTTCTTT
>.|14|TRBJ2-5|TRBV7-2|few
CASSATDRQETQYF
TGTGCCAGCAGCGCCACAGACCGCCAAGAGACCCAGTACTTC
>TRBD1|16|TRBJ2-3|TRBV7-8|.
CASSSRDRGHYNEQYF
TGTGCCAGCAGCTCCCGGGACAGGGGGCACTACAATGAGCAGTATTTT
>.|13|TRBJ1-1|TRBV6-1|few
CASRTGGGTEAFF
TGTGCCAGCAGGACCGGGGGAGGAACTGAAGCTTTCTTT
>.|14|TRBJ2-5|TRBV7-9|many
CASSLRRTQETQYF
TGTGCCAGCAGCCTTCGACGGACCCAAGAGACCCAGTACTTC
>TRBD1|14|TRBJ1-1|TRBV15|.
CAASSSQGVTEAFF
TGTGCCGCCAGCAGCTCACAGGGGGTCACTGAAGCTTTCTTT
>.|17|TRBJ2-7|TRBV11-2|.
CASSLSLQGGTDYEQYF
TGTGCCAGCAGCTTATCCCTCCAAGGGGGGACCGACTACGAGCAGTACTTC
>TRBD1|18|TRBJ2-6|TRBV11-2|.
CASNSPGQGYSGANVLTF
TGTGCCAGCAACTCCCCCGGACAGGGATACTCTGGGGCCAACGTCCTGACTTTC
>.|12|TRBJ1-1|TRBV19|.
CASSRLSTEAFF
TGTGCCAGTAGTCGACTGAGCACTGAAGCTTTCTTT
>TRBD1|17|TRBJ2-2|TRBV20-1|.
CSASSGGTGVNTGELFF
TGCAGTGCGAGCAGCGGTGGGACAGGCGTTAACACCGGGGAGCTGTTTTTT
>TRBD1|15|TRBJ2-7|TRBV6-1|.
CASSELPGQDYEQYF
TGTGCCAGCAGTGAGCTCCCGGGACAGGACTACGAGCAGTACTTC
>TRBD2|14|TRBJ2-5|TRBV3-1|.
CASRLAGDGGTQYF
TGTGCCAGCCGCCTAGCGGGGGACGGAGGGACCCAGTACTTC
>TRBD1|15|TRBJ1-5|TRBV12-3/TRBV12-4|.
CASRVQGYGNQPQHF
TGTGCCAGCAGGGTACAGGGGTATGGGAATCAGCCCCAGCATTTT
>TRBD2|14|TRBJ2-2|TRBV24-1|.
CATEGGLDSGELFF
TGTGCCACGGAGGGAGGGCTTGACTCCGGGGAGCTGTTTTTT
>TRBD1|14|TRBJ2-3|TRBV20-1|.
CSARRTGRADTQYF
TGCAGTGCTAGACGGACAGGGCGAGCAGATACGCAGTATTTT
>.|17|TRBJ2-2|TRBV19|medium-sized
CASSIARLAANTGELFF
TGTGCCAGTAGTATCGCGCGCCTAGCAGCGAACACCGGGGAGCTGTTTTTT
>.|13|TRBJ2-2|TRBV5-4|.
CASSFRGTGELFF
TGTGCCAGCAGTTTCAGGGGCACCGGGGAGCTGTTTTTT
>TRBD1|14|TRBJ1-5|TRBV6-5|many
CASRRTGRNQPQHF
TGTGCCAGCCGTCGGACAGGGCGGAATCAGCCCCAGCATTTT
>.|14|TRBJ2-2|TRBV5-6|many
CASSNRWGDWELFF
TGTGCCAGCAGCAACCGCTGGGGAGATTGGGAGCTGTTTTTT
>.|14|TRBJ2-7|TRBV29-1|.
CSVEIRLGAYEQYF
TGCAGCGTTGAAATCCGACTAGGGGCCTACGAGCAGTACTTC
>.|14|TRBJ2-5|TRBV11-3|few
CASSRRRGQETQYF
TGTGCCAGCAGCCGGAGGCGGGGTCAAGAGACCCAGTACTTC
>TRBD2|16|TRBJ2-2|TRBV9|.
CASSVGGGSSSGELFF
TGTGCCAGCAGCGTAGGGGGGGGGAGTAGCTCCGGGGAGCTGTTTTTT